This T cell receptor (beta chain) was identified during a study of T-cell reconstitution after alpha-beta-depleted transplantation in children. This clonotype turned up a few times. The TCRbeta library was prepared with unique molecular identifiers. TCRdb reprocessed the PCR reads via MiXCR and lists one record per CDR3 protein. The data contain about 410,000 distinct CDR3 sequences, around 21% of them singletons. Between the trimmed V and J ends, which lost 2 bases and 4 bases, there was a span of 9 bases. The CDR3 has 14 amino acids. Germline lookup yields CDR1 LGHNA and CDR2 YNFKEQ. Source: PBMCs from the stem cell graft donor, taken from the stem cell graft. The origin of this receptor is a human donor who donated a stem cell graft to a child with acute myeloid leukemia. This chain links TRBV4-2 with TRBJ2-1; TRBD1 is a possible D gene (5 bases). The CDR3 is CASSQKGLYNEQFF. CDR3 in DNA: TGTGCCAGCAGCCAAAAGGGGCTTTACAATGAGCAGTTCTTC.